The TCR beta chain under discussion was sequenced for a study of CXCR3-negative and CXCR3-positive naive CD8 T cells. Points from the study as a whole: TRB CDR3s were more hydrophobic in CXCR3-positive than in CXCR3-negative naive cells. In naive cells, CXCR3-negative and CXCR3-positive subsets had similar TRBV-TRBJ usage; memory cells differed.

Libraries were UMI-labeled 5' RACE TRB cDNA. From the 5' RACE reads, TCRdb lists one entry per CDR3 protein and no DNA. The sample's table shows about 98,000 distinct CDR3 sequences. The CDR3 has 13 residues. The V gene's germline CDR1 is ENHRY and CDR2 SYGVKD. Details on this clonotype: Its target is not known.

The sequenced material came from naive CXCR3+ CD8+ T cells from blood. The subset is: CD45RO-CCR7+CD27+CD95- naive CD8+ T cells expressing CXCR3 (TNR3+). The gene calls are TRBV10-3 and TRBJ2-1; lacking DNA, the TRBD2 call made by TCRdb goes unchecked. The sequence was collected from a human donor in good health. Some clones in this sample may be carry-over from other donors' samples. CDR3: CAISEGASVEQFF.